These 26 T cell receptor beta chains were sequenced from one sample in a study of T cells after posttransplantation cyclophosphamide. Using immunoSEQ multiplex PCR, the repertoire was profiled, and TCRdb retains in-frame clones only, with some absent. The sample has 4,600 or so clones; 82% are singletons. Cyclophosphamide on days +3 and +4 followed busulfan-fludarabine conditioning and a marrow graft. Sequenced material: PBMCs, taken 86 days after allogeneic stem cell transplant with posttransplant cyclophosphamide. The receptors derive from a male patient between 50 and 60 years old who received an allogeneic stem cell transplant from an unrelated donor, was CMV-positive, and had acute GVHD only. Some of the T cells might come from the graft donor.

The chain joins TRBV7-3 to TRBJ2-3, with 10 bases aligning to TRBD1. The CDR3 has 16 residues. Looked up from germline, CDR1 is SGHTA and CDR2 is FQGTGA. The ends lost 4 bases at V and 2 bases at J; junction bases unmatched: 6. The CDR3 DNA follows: TGTGCCAGCAGCTGGGGGACAGGGGCCCTCACAGATACGCAGTATTTT. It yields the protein CASSWGTGALTDTQYF.

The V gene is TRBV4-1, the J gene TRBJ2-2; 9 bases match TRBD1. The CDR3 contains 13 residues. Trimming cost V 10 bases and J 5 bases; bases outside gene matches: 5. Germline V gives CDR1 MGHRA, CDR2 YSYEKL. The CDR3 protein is CATGQGRTGELFF. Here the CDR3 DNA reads TGCGCCACCGGACAGGGGCGAACCGGGGAGCTGTTTTTT.

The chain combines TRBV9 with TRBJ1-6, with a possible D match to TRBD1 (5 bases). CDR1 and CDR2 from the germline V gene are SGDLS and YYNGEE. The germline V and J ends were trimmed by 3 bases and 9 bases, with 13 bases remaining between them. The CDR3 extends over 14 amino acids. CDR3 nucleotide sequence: TGTGCCAGCAGCGCCAGAGGGGAGGGTTCACCCCTCCACTTT. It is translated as CASSARGEGSPLHF.

This CDR3 is CASRQQGAYYGYTF. The CDR3 DNA reads TGTGCCAGCAGACAACAGGGGGCTTACTATGGCTACACCTTC. V usage is TRBV16 and J usage is TRBJ1-2, with 9 bases that match TRBD1. The CDR3 length is 14 residues. After removal of 6 bases from V and 3 bases from J, the junction contained 5 bases not matched to a gene. Germline-derived CDR1 and CDR2 are KGHSY and FQNENV.

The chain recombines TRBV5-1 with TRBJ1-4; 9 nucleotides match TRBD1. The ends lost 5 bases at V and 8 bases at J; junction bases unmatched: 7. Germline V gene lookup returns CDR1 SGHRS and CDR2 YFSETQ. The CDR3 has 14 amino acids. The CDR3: CASRRDRAGEKLFF. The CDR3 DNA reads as TGCGCCAGCAGACGGGACAGGGCGGGGGAAAAACTGTTTTTT.

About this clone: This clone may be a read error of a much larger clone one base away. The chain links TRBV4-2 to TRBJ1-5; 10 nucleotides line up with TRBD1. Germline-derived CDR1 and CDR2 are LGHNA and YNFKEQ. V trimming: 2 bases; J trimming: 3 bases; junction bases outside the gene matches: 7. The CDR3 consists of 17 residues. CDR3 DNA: TGTGCCAGCAGCCAACCACCGGGACAGGGGTACAATCAGCCCCAGCATTTT. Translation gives CASSQPPGQGYNQPQHF.

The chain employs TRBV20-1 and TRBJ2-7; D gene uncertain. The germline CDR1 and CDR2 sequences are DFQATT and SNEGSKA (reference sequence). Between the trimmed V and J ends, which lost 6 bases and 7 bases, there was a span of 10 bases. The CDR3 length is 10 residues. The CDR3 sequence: CSALDKEQYF. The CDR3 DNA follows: TGCAGTGCACTCGACAAAGAGCAGTACTTC.

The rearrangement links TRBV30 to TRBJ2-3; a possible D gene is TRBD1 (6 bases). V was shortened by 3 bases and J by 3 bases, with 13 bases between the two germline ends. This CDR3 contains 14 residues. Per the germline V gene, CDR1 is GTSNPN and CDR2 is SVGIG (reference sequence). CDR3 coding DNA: TGTGCCTGGAGATCGGCAGGGGATACAGATACGCAGTATTTT. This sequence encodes CAWRSAGDTDTQYF.

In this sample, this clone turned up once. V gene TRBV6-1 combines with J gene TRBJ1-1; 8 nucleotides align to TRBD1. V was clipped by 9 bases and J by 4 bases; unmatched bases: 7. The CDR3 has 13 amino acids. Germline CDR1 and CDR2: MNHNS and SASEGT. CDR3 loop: CASRTGWGTEAFF. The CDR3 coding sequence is TGTGCCAGTAGGACAGGGTGGGGCACTGAAGCTTTCTTT.

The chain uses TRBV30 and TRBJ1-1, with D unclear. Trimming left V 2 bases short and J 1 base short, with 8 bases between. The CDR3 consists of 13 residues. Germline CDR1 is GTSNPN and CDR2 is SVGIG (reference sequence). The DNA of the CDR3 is TGTGCCTGGAGTCTACTATCGAACACTGAAGCTTTCTTT. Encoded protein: CAWSLLSNTEAFF.

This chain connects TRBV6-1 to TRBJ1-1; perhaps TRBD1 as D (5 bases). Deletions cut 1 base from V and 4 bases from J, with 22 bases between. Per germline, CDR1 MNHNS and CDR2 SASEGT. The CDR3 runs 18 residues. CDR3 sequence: CASSEDLWQGFWGTEAFF. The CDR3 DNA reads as TGTGCCAGCAGTGAAGATCTGTGGCAGGGATTTTGGGGCACTGAAGCTTTCTTT.

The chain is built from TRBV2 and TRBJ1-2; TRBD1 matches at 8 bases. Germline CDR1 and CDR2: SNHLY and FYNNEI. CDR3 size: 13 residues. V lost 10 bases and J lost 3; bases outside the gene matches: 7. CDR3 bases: TGTGCCATAGACCGGGACAGGTACTATGGCTACACCTTC. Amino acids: CAIDRDRYYGYTF.

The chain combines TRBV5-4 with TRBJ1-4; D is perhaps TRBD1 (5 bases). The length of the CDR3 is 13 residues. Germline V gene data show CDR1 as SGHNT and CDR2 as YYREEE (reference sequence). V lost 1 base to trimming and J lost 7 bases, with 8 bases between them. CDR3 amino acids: CASSLPGGEKLFF. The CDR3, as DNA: TGTGCCAGCAGCTTGCCCGGGGGTGAAAAACTGTTTTTT.

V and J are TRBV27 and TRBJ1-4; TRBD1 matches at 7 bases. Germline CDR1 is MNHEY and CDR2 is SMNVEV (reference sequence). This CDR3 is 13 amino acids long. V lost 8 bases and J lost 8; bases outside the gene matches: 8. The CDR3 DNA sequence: TGTGCCAGCGGAATTCAGGGGGACGAAAAACTGTTTTTT. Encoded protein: CASGIQGDEKLFF.

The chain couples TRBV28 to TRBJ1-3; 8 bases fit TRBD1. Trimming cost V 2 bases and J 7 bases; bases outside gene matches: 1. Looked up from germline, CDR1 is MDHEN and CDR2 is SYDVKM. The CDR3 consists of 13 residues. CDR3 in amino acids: CASSLGQGNTIYF. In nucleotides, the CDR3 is TGTGCCAGCAGTTTAGGACAGGGCAACACCATATATTTT.

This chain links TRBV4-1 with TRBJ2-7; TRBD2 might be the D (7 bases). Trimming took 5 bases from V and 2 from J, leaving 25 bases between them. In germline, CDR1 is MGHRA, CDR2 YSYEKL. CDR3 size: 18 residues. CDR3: CASSLGEGARDTPYEQYF. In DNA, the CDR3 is TGCGCCAGCAGCTTGGGGGAGGGAGCGCGGGACACCCCCTACGAGCAGTACTTC.

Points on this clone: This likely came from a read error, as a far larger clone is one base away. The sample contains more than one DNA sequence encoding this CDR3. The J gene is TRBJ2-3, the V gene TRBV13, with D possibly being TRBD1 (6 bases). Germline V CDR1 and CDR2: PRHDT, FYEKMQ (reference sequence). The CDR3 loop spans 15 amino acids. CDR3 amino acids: CASSLGQGHPDTQYF. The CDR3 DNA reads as TGTGCCAGCAGCTTAGGGCAGGGACATCCAGATACTCAGTATTTT.

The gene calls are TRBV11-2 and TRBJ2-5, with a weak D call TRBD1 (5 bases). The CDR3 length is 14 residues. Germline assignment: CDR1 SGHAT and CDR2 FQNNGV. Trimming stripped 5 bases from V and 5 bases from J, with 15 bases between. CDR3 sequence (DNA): TGTGCCAGCAGCCATTGGGGCCTGGTCGAGACCCAGTACTTC. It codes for CASSHWGLVETQYF.

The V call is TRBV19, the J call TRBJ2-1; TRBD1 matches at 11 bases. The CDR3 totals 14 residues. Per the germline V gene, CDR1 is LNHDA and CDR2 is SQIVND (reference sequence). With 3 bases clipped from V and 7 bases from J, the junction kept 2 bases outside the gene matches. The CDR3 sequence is CASSIGTGGNEQFF. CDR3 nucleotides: TGTGCCAGTAGTATTGGGACAGGGGGTAATGAGCAGTTCTTC.

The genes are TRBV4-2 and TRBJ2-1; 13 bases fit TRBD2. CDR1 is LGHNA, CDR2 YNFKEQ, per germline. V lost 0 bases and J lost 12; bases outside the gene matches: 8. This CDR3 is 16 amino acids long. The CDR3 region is CASSQEGLAGERVQFF. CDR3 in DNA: TGTGCCAGCAGCCAAGAAGGACTAGCGGGAGAAAGGGTGCAGTTCTTC.

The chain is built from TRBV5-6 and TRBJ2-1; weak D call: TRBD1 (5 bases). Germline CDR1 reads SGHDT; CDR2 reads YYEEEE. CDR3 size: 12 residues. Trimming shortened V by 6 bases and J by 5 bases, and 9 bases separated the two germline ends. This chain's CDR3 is CASTRQHNEQFF. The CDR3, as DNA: TGTGCCAGCACACGACAGCACAATGAGCAGTTCTTC.

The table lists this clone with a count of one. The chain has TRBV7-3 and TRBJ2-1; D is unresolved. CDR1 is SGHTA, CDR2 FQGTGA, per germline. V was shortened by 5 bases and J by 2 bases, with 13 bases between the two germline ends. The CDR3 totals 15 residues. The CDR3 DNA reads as TGTGCCAGCAGCCCCCGAGGCGGAACCTACAATGAGCAGTTCTTC. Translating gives CASSPRGGTYNEQFF.

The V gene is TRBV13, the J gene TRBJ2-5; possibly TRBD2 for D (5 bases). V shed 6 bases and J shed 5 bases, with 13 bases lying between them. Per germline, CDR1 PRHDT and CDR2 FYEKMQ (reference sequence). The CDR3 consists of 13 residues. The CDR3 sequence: CASRRGSGETQYF. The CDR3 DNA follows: TGTGCCAGCAGACGAGGGAGTGGGGAGACCCAGTACTTC.

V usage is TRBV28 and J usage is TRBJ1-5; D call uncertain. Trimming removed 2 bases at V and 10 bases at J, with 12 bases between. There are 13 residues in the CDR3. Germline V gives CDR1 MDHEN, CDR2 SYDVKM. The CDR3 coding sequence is TGTGCCAGCAGTTTAGACCTTCTGGGCCCCCAGCATTTT. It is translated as CASSLDLLGPQHF.

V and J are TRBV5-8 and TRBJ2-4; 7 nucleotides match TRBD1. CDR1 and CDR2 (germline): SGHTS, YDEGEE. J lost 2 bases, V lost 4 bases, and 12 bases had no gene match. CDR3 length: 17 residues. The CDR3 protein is CASSRRPFRGSKNIQYF. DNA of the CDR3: TGTGCCAGCAGCCGAAGACCCTTCAGGGGGTCCAAAAACATTCAGTACTTC.

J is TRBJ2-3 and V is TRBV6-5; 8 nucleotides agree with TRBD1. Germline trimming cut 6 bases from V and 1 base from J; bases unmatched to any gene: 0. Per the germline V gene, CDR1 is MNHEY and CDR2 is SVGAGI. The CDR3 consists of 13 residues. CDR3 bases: TGTGCCAGCAGGGGACAGGGCACAGATACGCAGTATTTT. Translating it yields CASRGQGTDTQYF.